This T cell receptor (beta chain) was captured in a study of T cell responses to AZD1222 COVID-19 vaccine. The protocol was immunoSEQ multiplex PCR, while the TCRdb copy is restricted to in-frame clones and leaves out a portion. The table has around 160,000 clones, 94% seen once. CDR1 is SGHTA, CDR2 FQGNSA, per germline. Trimming took off 4 bases at V and 5 bases at J, with 6 bases between the two ends. CDR3 length: 11 residues. V and J are TRBV7-2 and TRBJ2-7; no definite D call. The sequenced sample was peripheral blood, obtained on day 0 of AZD1222 vaccination. This clonotype was obtained from an adult in good health. In DNA, the CDR3 is TGTGCCAGCAGCTCTTGGAACGAGCAGTACTTC. It encodes CASSSWNEQYF.